The T cell receptor (beta chain) under discussion was sequenced for a study of OX40 agonist ivuxolimab in advanced cancers. Assay: immunoSEQ multiplex PCR; the TCRdb copy retains only in-frame clones and omits some. The table has roughly 24,000 clones, roughly 73% seen once; the top ten hold roughly 23%. This clonotype originated in an adult with an advanced solid tumor such as melanoma, head and neck, liver or kidney cancer. Sample: CD4+ or CD8+ T cells sorted from blood, taken in a trial of the OX40 agonist ivuxolimab.

In nucleotides, the CDR3 is TGTGCCAGCAGCCAAGTGACAGGGGTAGGCAATGAGCAGTTCTTC. The encoded protein is CASSQVTGVGNEQFF. The chain has TRBV14 and TRBJ2-1, with TRBD1 identical over 8 bases. Looked up from germline, CDR1 is SGHDN and CDR2 is FVKESK. The CDR3 is made up of 15 amino acids. With 1 base clipped from V and 6 bases from J, the junction kept 5 bases outside the gene matches. Drawing the rest from reference TRBV14 and TRBJ2-1, the complete variable domain is EAGVTQFPSHSVIEKGQTVTLRCDPISGHDNLYWYRRVMGKEIKFLLHFVKESKQDESGMPNNRFLAERTGGTYSTLKVQPAELEDSGVYFCASSQVTGVGNEQFFGPGTRLTVL.